The clone carrying this TCR beta chain appeared many times. What it recognizes is unknown. The germline V gene encodes CDR1 SEHNR and CDR2 FQNEAQ (reference sequence). J lost 0 bases, V lost 5 bases, and 12 bases had no gene match. The CDR3 spans 19 residues. The sample originates from a study of T cells after yellow fever vaccination. Study background: SMART-Seq v4 Ultra Low Input served to prepare low-cell-number fractions. Study-level results: A large majority of primary-vaccination clones showed up again after the booster (about 97% CD4, around 90% CD8). Abundant clonotypes (contaminants from the bulk population) could be present in FACS-sorted repertoires. Across the CD4 and CD8 compartments, a small share of clonotypes was present in both.

TCRdb independently ran MiXCR on the 5' RACE reads; one entry per CDR3 protein. The sample contains 250,000 to 400,000 distinct CDR3 sequences, about 4.5% of which appear only once. The chain carries TRBV7-9 and TRBJ2-1; TRBD2 agrees at 11 bases. This specimen consisted of PBMCs, obtained 15 days after the yellow fever booster vaccination. The receptor was derived from a man aged 18-30 years who received the YFV17D yellow fever vaccine. The CDR3: CASSGLLAGAGSSYNEQFF. DNA for the CDR3: TGTGCCAGCAGCGGCCTACTAGCGGGGGCCGGCAGCTCCTACAATGAGCAGTTCTTC.